This T cell receptor (beta chain) was sequenced for a study of T cells after yellow fever vaccination. Germline-derived CDR1 and CDR2 are SGHAT and FQNNGV. Trimming took 0 bases from V and 8 from J; bases not matched to a gene: 8. This CDR3 has 16 residues. This clonotype was seen ten or more times. Researchers made TCR cDNA using 5'RACE template switching, and this step added a universal primer site and UMIs. MiXCR was run by TCRdb on the 5' RACE reads, yielding one entry per CDR3 protein. The table includes under 150,000 distinct CDR3 sequences, 7.7% detected once. This clonotype was sampled from a young man who received the YFV17D yellow fever vaccine. The V and J genes are TRBV11-2 and TRBJ2-1; 9 bases agree with TRBD2. The sample was CD4+ T cells sorted from PBMCs, taken 5 days after the yellow fever booster vaccination. CDR3 loop: CASSLDLAGMLYEQFF. The CDR3 DNA reads TGTGCCAGCAGCTTAGACCTAGCGGGGATGTTGTATGAGCAGTTCTTC.